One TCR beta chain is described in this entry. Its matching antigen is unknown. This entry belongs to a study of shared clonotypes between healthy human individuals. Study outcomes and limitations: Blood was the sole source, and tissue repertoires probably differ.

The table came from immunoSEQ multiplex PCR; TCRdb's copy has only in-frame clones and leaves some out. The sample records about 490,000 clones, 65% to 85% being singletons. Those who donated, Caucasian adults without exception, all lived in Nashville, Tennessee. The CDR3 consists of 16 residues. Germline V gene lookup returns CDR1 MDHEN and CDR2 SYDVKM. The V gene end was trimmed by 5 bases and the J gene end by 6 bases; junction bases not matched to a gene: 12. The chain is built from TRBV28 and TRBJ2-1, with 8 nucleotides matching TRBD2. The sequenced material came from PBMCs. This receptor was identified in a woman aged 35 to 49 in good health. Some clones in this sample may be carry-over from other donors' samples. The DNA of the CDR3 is TGTGCCAGCAGTCACTTGACTAGCGCGAGACCCAATGAGCAGTTCTTC. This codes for CASSHLTSARPNEQFF.